These 5 T cell receptor beta chains were sequenced from one sample in a study of blood T cell repertoires in COVID-19 (dated by TCRdb to the early 2020s). Library preparation was by the immunoSEQ multiplex PCR assay. TCRdb took over this immuneACCESS table, retaining in-frame rearrangements with V and J assigned. Such tables are incomplete; in checked studies, under half of the missing clones stem from an unresolved V gene, and the remainder is unexplained. This sample holds roughly 280,000 clones; roughly nine tenths were observed only once. The ten top clones hold approximately 4% of the sample. Sequenced sample: peripheral blood. The receptors here all came from a man aged 18 to 29 with active or convalescent COVID-19.

This clone was detected once. The V gene is TRBV21-1, the J gene TRBJ2-2; no DNA check was done on the table's D call, TRBD1. TRBV21-1 is recorded as a pseudogene. The CDR3 contains 21 residues. The chain's CDR3 is CASSNTTPVMTDRGIPGELFF. The CDR3 nucleotides read TGTGCCAGCAGCAACACTACCCCGGTTATGACCGACAGGGGGATTCCCGGGGAGCTGTTTTTT.

This chain links TRBV29-1 with TRBJ2-5; D unclear. Trimming removed 0 bases from V and 1 base from J, with 18 bases in between. The CDR3 runs to 17 residues. Per germline, CDR1 SQVTM and CDR2 ANQGSEA. The CDR3 DNA is TGCAGCGTTGAAGACTCCTCTCGGTTTGCGGTCCAAGAGACCCAGTACTTC. Translated: CSVEDSSRFAVQETQYF. Looking up the rest from reference TRBV29-1 and TRBJ2-5 gives the full variable domain: SAVISQKPSRDICQRGTSLTIQCQVDSQVTMMFWYRQQPGQSLTLIATANQGSEATYESGFVIDKFPISRPNLTFSTLTVSNMSPEDSSIYLCSVEDSSRFAVQETQYFGPGTRLLVL.

The CDR3 nucleotides read TGTGCCAGCAGCTTAGAGACAGGGGCGGTTTACGAGCAGTACTTC. Protein sequence: CASSLETGAVYEQYF. The chain joins TRBV7-8 to TRBJ2-7; 8 nucleotides agree with TRBD1. With V trimmed by 1 base and J by 4 bases, 6 bases remained unmatched. This CDR3 contains 15 residues. Germline lookup yields CDR1 SGHVS and CDR2 FQNEAQ.

The chain carries TRBV29-1 and TRBJ2-5; D is possibly TRBD1 (5 bases). The CDR3 spans 14 residues. In germline, CDR1 is SQVTM, CDR2 ANQGSEA. Trimming shortened V by 7 bases and J by 4 bases, and 19 bases separated the two germline ends. This CDR3 reads CSEKGSGIRETQYF. CDR3 coding DNA: TGCAGCGAAAAGGGGTCAGGGATTAGAGAGACCCAGTACTTC. Together with reference TRBV29-1 and TRBJ2-5, the CDR3 gives the full variable domain: SAVISQKPSRDICQRGTSLTIQCQVDSQVTMMFWYRQQPGQSLTLIATANQGSEATYESGFVIDKFPISRPNLTFSTLTVSNMSPEDSSIYLCSEKGSGIRETQYFGPGTRLLVL.

CDR3 nucleotide sequence: TGTGCCAGCAGTCAAGAGCGGCCCTTAGGGGAGCAGTACTTC. This sequence encodes CASSQERPLGEQYF. V is TRBV2 and J is TRBJ2-7; the D gene is possibly TRBD2 (5 bases). Trimming removed 5 bases from V and 7 bases from J, with 18 bases in between. The CDR3 spans 14 residues. Germline loops: CDR1 SNHLY, CDR2 FYNNEI.